Listed below are T cell receptor beta chains from one sample, sequenced in a study of blood T cell repertoires in COVID-19. Only in-frame clones appear in the TCRdb table, and some are missing; sequencing was by immunoSEQ multiplex PCR. The sample lists around 500,000 clones; approximately 86% were seen once. The material sequenced was PBMCs or T cells enriched from blood (not recorded which). These receptor sequences come from a woman between 55 and 75 years old who had recovered from COVID-19. Each CDR3 is given with its conserved first and last residue. Each record gives: J gene, D gene, clone size, V gene, CDR3 length, CDR3 DNA, CDR3 protein. D genes are given only for firm matches. Clone size is shown for a subset of rows, as once, few, many or a class of expanded clone.

J gene: TRBJ2-4; D gene: TRBD2; clone size: once; V gene: TRBV12-5; CDR3 length: 14; CDR3 DNA: TGTGCTAGTGGTTTGAGACTAGCGGGGGACATTCAGTACTTC; CDR3 protein: CASGLRLAGDIQYF
J gene: TRBJ2-2; D gene: NA; clone size: once; V gene: TRBV19; CDR3 length: 16; CDR3 DNA: TGTGCCAGTAGGCCTGAGAGGACAGCGAACACCGGGGAGCTGTTTTTT; CDR3 protein: CASRPERTANTGELFF
J gene: TRBJ2-5; D gene: NA; clone size: NA; V gene: TRBV24-1; CDR3 length: 14; CDR3 DNA: TGTGCCACCACATCCGGTCAATCCCGAGAGACCCAGTACTTC; CDR3 protein: CATTSGQSRETQYF
J gene: TRBJ1-5; D gene: TRBD1; clone size: NA; V gene: TRBV5-1; CDR3 length: 15; CDR3 DNA: TGCGCCAGCAGCCGGACAGGGGCTAGCAATCAGCCCCAGCATTTT; CDR3 protein: CASSRTGASNQPQHF
J gene: TRBJ1-1; D gene: TRBD1; clone size: NA; V gene: TRBV12-3/TRBV12-4; CDR3 length: 13; CDR3 DNA: TGTGCCAGCAGGCAACAGGGGCTAGGTGAAGCTTTCTTT; CDR3 protein: CASRQQGLGEAFF
J gene: TRBJ2-1; D gene: TRBD2; clone size: once; V gene: TRBV29-1; CDR3 length: 13; CDR3 DNA: TGCAGCGGCACTAGCGGGGGGAGCTATGAGCAGTTCTTC; CDR3 protein: CSGTSGGSYEQFF
J gene: TRBJ1-1; D gene: NA; clone size: NA; V gene: TRBV6-6; CDR3 length: 14; CDR3 DNA: TGTGCCAGCACCCAGCGGAGCGAGAACACTGAAGCTTTCTTT; CDR3 protein: CASTQRSENTEAFF
J gene: TRBJ2-1; D gene: NA; clone size: NA; V gene: TRBV5-5; CDR3 length: 15; CDR3 DNA: TGTGCCAGCAGCTTGGTAGAGGGCCACTACAATGAGCAGTTCTTC; CDR3 protein: CASSLVEGHYNEQFF
J gene: TRBJ2-3; D gene: TRBD2; clone size: NA; V gene: TRBV5-1; CDR3 length: 15; CDR3 DNA: TGCGCCAGCAGCGACCGACTAGCAGCCTCGGATACGCAGTATTTT; CDR3 protein: CASSDRLAASDTQYF
J gene: TRBJ1-2; D gene: NA; clone size: NA; V gene: TRBV11-3; CDR3 length: 13; CDR3 DNA: TGTGCCAGCACAAAGGGCGGGACTCCTGGCTACACCTTC; CDR3 protein: CASTKGGTPGYTF
J gene: TRBJ2-7; D gene: TRBD2; clone size: NA; V gene: TRBV11-2; CDR3 length: 12; CDR3 DNA: TGTGCCAGCAGCGCGGGGGGGCCCGAGCAGTACTTC; CDR3 protein: CASSAGGPEQYF
J gene: TRBJ1-2; D gene: NA; clone size: NA; V gene: TRBV3-1/TRBV3-2; CDR3 length: 15; CDR3 DNA: TGTGCCAGCAGCTACGGGGGAGGGTCTAGCTATGGCTACACCTTC; CDR3 protein: CASSYGGGSSYGYTF
J gene: TRBJ1-4; D gene: NA; clone size: NA; V gene: TRBV30; CDR3 length: 13; CDR3 DNA: TGTGCCTGGAGTGGCGGTCTTTCCGAAAAACTGTTTTTT; CDR3 protein: CAWSGGLSEKLFF
J gene: TRBJ1-4; D gene: NA; clone size: NA; V gene: TRBV5-6; CDR3 length: 14; CDR3 DNA: TGTGCCAGCACCCTGGGGGGAATTGGTGAAAAACTGTTTTTT; CDR3 protein: CASTLGGIGEKLFF
J gene: TRBJ1-1; D gene: NA; clone size: NA; V gene: TRBV29-1; CDR3 length: 15; CDR3 DNA: TGCAGCGTTGGGCAACCGGGACATTGGAACACTGAAGCTTTCTTT; CDR3 protein: CSVGQPGHWNTEAFF
J gene: TRBJ1-1; D gene: NA; clone size: NA; V gene: TRBV4-1; CDR3 length: 15; CDR3 DNA: TGCGCCAGCAGCCAAGAATGGCAGGGTAACACTGAAGCTTTCTTT; CDR3 protein: CASSQEWQGNTEAFF
J gene: TRBJ2-1; D gene: TRBD1; clone size: NA; V gene: TRBV3-1/TRBV3-2; CDR3 length: 18; CDR3 DNA: TGTGCCAGCAGTCAGGGACAGGGACTAAAGGTCGCCTACAATGAGCAGTTCTTC; CDR3 protein: CASSQGQGLKVAYNEQFF
J gene: TRBJ2-3; D gene: TRBD1; clone size: NA; V gene: TRBV19; CDR3 length: 16; CDR3 DNA: TGTGCCAGTAGTAGGGGACAGGGGGCGAGCGCAGATACGCAGTATTTT; CDR3 protein: CASSRGQGASADTQYF
J gene: TRBJ1-6; D gene: NA; clone size: NA; V gene: TRBV15; CDR3 length: 15; CDR3 DNA: TGTGCCACCAGCAGGGCACAGGGTTCTAATTCACCCCTCCACTTT; CDR3 protein: CATSRAQGSNSPLHF
J gene: TRBJ1-6; D gene: TRBD1; clone size: NA; V gene: TRBV5-1; CDR3 length: 15; CDR3 DNA: TGCGCCAGCAGCTTACGACAGGGCGACAATTCACCCCTCCACTTT; CDR3 protein: CASSLRQGDNSPLHF
J gene: TRBJ1-2; D gene: NA; clone size: NA; V gene: TRBV5-1; CDR3 length: 16; CDR3 DNA: TGCGCCAGCAGCCTAACTACCGGGGGTACTAACTATGGCTACACCTTC; CDR3 protein: CASSLTTGGTNYGYTF
J gene: TRBJ2-5; D gene: NA; clone size: NA; V gene: TRBV18; CDR3 length: 13; CDR3 DNA: TGTGCCAGCTCACCAGTGCGGGAAGAGACCCAGTACTTC; CDR3 protein: CASSPVREETQYF
J gene: TRBJ2-5; D gene: NA; clone size: NA; V gene: TRBV10-3; CDR3 length: 13; CDR3 DNA: TGTGCCATCAGACAGGGTCAGGGAGAGACCCAGTACTTC; CDR3 protein: CAIRQGQGETQYF
J gene: TRBJ2-1; D gene: NA; clone size: NA; V gene: TRBV5-5; CDR3 length: 13; CDR3 DNA: TGTGCCAGCAGCCTTGAGGTATACAATGAGCAGTTCTTC; CDR3 protein: CASSLEVYNEQFF
J gene: TRBJ1-4; D gene: NA; clone size: NA; V gene: TRBV2; CDR3 length: 15; CDR3 DNA: TGTGCCAGCAGAGCTCAAGGGGCGCGGGGTGAAAAACTGTTTTTT; CDR3 protein: CASRAQGARGEKLFF
J gene: TRBJ1-5; D gene: NA; clone size: once; V gene: TRBV29-1; CDR3 length: 12; CDR3 DNA: TGCAGCGTTGGGGGGCCGAATCAGCCCCAGCATTTT; CDR3 protein: CSVGGPNQPQHF
J gene: TRBJ2-1; D gene: TRBD2; clone size: NA; V gene: TRBV13; CDR3 length: 15; CDR3 DNA: TGTGCCAGCAGCACAGAGCGGGGGGGATACAATGAGCAGTTCTTC; CDR3 protein: CASSTERGGYNEQFF
J gene: TRBJ1-1; D gene: NA; clone size: NA; V gene: TRBV6-5; CDR3 length: 12; CDR3 DNA: TGTGCCAGCAGTCCCCCAGGCACTGAAGCTTTCTTT; CDR3 protein: CASSPPGTEAFF
J gene: TRBJ2-1; D gene: TRBD2; clone size: NA; V gene: TRBV10-3; CDR3 length: 13; CDR3 DNA: TGTGCCACGGGACTAGCGGGGCTCAATGAGCAGTTCTTC; CDR3 protein: CATGLAGLNEQFF
J gene: TRBJ2-2; D gene: TRBD1; clone size: once; V gene: TRBV5-1; CDR3 length: 17; CDR3 DNA: TGCGCCAGCAGCTTACGATCCGGGACAGGGGAAACCGGGGAGCTGTTTTTT; CDR3 protein: CASSLRSGTGETGELFF
J gene: TRBJ1-1; D gene: TRBD1; clone size: NA; V gene: TRBV19; CDR3 length: 14; CDR3 DNA: TGTGCCAGTAGATCCCAGGGGGCCAGCACTGAAGCTTTCTTT; CDR3 protein: CASRSQGASTEAFF
J gene: TRBJ1-5; D gene: TRBD1; clone size: once; V gene: TRBV2; CDR3 length: 13; CDR3 DNA: TGTGCCAGCAGTGGACAGGGGATTCAGCCCCAGCATTTT; CDR3 protein: CASSGQGIQPQHF
J gene: TRBJ2-6; D gene: TRBD1; clone size: few; V gene: TRBV6-1; CDR3 length: 17; CDR3 DNA: TGTGCCAGCAGTGAACGGACAGGTACCTCTGGGGCCAACGTCCTGACTTTC; CDR3 protein: CASSERTGTSGANVLTF
J gene: TRBJ2-1; D gene: NA; clone size: NA; V gene: TRBV6-4; CDR3 length: 15; CDR3 DNA: TGTGCCAGCCCCCCGGAGGAACCACACTACAATGAGCAGTTCTTC; CDR3 protein: CASPPEEPHYNEQFF
J gene: TRBJ1-2; D gene: TRBD1; clone size: NA; V gene: TRBV30; CDR3 length: 13; CDR3 DNA: TGTGCCTGGGGACAGGGGGTTGGCTATGGCTACACCTTC; CDR3 protein: CAWGQGVGYGYTF
J gene: TRBJ2-1; D gene: TRBD2; clone size: NA; V gene: TRBV5-1; CDR3 length: 14; CDR3 DNA: TGCGCCAGCAGCTTCAGCGGGGCCTACAATGAGCAGTTCTTC; CDR3 protein: CASSFSGAYNEQFF
J gene: TRBJ2-3; D gene: TRBD1; clone size: NA; V gene: TRBV10-3; CDR3 length: 13; CDR3 DNA: TGTGCCATCAGTGGGACAGGAACAGATACGCAGTATTTT; CDR3 protein: CAISGTGTDTQYF
J gene: TRBJ2-1; D gene: NA; clone size: NA; V gene: TRBV19; CDR3 length: 15; CDR3 DNA: TGTGCCAGTAGTATAGCGGGTAGCTCCTACAATGAGCAGTTCTTC; CDR3 protein: CASSIAGSSYNEQFF
J gene: TRBJ1-1; D gene: NA; clone size: NA; V gene: TRBV7-9; CDR3 length: 12; CDR3 DNA: TGTGCCAGCAGCCGAGCGAACACTGAAGCTTTCTTT; CDR3 protein: CASSRANTEAFF
J gene: TRBJ2-3; D gene: NA; clone size: NA; V gene: TRBV20-1; CDR3 length: 18; CDR3 DNA: TGCAGTGCTAGTCCACCCGTCGGTGGGCCGGCTAGCACAGATACGCAGTATTTT; CDR3 protein: CSASPPVGGPASTDTQYF
J gene: TRBJ1-2; D gene: NA; clone size: NA; V gene: TRBV7-2; CDR3 length: 14; CDR3 DNA: TGTGCCAGCAGCGTGCCCAGGGTTTACGATGGCTACACCTTC; CDR3 protein: CASSVPRVYDGYTF
J gene: TRBJ1-3; D gene: TRBD1; clone size: NA; V gene: TRBV5-1; CDR3 length: 16; CDR3 DNA: TGCGCCAGCAGCTTATCCGGACAGGGGCCTGGAAACACCATATATTTT; CDR3 protein: CASSLSGQGPGNTIYF
J gene: TRBJ2-1; D gene: NA; clone size: NA; V gene: TRBV2; CDR3 length: 11; CDR3 DNA: TGTGCCAGCAGCGGGACAAATGAGCAGTTCTTC; CDR3 protein: CASSGTNEQFF
J gene: TRBJ2-5; D gene: TRBD1; clone size: NA; V gene: TRBV5-4; CDR3 length: 15; CDR3 DNA: TGTGCCAGCAGCTCGACGACAGGGAGTGTTGAGACCCAGTACTTC; CDR3 protein: CASSSTTGSVETQYF
J gene: TRBJ2-3; D gene: NA; clone size: NA; V gene: TRBV12-5; CDR3 length: 11; CDR3 DNA: TGTGCTAGTGGTTCCTATAATACGCAGTATTTT; CDR3 protein: CASGSYNTQYF
J gene: TRBJ1-4; D gene: TRBD1; clone size: NA; V gene: TRBV18; CDR3 length: 16; CDR3 DNA: TGTGCCAGCTCACAATACGTCGGACAGGGGCGTGAAAAACTGTTTTTT; CDR3 protein: CASSQYVGQGREKLFF
J gene: TRBJ1-1; D gene: TRBD1; clone size: NA; V gene: TRBV28; CDR3 length: 13; CDR3 DNA: TGTGCCAGCAGTTTGACAGGGGGCACTGAAGCTTTCTTT; CDR3 protein: CASSLTGGTEAFF
J gene: TRBJ1-2; D gene: NA; clone size: NA; V gene: TRBV6-1; CDR3 length: 13; CDR3 DNA: TGTGCCAGCAGTGAAACAGGGAACTATGGCTACACCTTC; CDR3 protein: CASSETGNYGYTF
J gene: TRBJ2-2; D gene: TRBD2; clone size: NA; V gene: TRBV5-1; CDR3 length: 17; CDR3 DNA: TGCGCCAGCAGCCGAATGGGACTAGCGGGTGTCACCGGGGAGCTGTTTTTT; CDR3 protein: CASSRMGLAGVTGELFF
J gene: TRBJ2-7; D gene: TRBD1; clone size: NA; V gene: TRBV19; CDR3 length: 14; CDR3 DNA: TGTGCCAGTAGCCCGGGACAGGGCCCCTACGAGCAGTACTTC; CDR3 protein: CASSPGQGPYEQYF
J gene: TRBJ1-3; D gene: NA; clone size: NA; V gene: TRBV5-8; CDR3 length: 13; CDR3 DNA: TGTGCCAGCAGCTTACGGGGAGGGAACACCATATATTTT; CDR3 protein: CASSLRGGNTIYF